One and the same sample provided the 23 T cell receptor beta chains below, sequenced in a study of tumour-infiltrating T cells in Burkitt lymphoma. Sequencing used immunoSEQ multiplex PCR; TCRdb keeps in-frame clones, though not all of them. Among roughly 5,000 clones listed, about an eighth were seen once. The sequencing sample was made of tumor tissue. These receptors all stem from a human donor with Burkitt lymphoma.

The CDR3: CASSYIQTGTGIRYEQYF. The CDR3 DNA reads as TGTGCCAGCAGCTATATACAAACCGGGACAGGGATTCGCTACGAGCAGTACTTC. This chain connects TRBV2 to TRBJ2-7; 9 bases line up with TRBD1. CDR1 is SNHLY and CDR2 is FYNNEI in the germline V gene. V dropped 6 bases and J dropped 3; count of bases not matched to a gene: 18. There are 18 residues in the CDR3.

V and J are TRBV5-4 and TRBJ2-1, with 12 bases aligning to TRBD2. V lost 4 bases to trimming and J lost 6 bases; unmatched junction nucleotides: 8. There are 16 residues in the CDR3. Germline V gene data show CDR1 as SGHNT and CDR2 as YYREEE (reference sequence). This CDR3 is CASSLRPGLAGNEQFF. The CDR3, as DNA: TGTGCCAGCAGCCTTCGACCGGGACTAGCGGGCAATGAGCAGTTCTTC.

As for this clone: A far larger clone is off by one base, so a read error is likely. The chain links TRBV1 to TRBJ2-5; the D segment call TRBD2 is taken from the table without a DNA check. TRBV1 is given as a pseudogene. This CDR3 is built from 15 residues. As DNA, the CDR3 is TGCACCAGCAGCCAAGGAGAGGCGGATTTGGAGACCCAGTACTTC. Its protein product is CTSSQGEADLETQYF.

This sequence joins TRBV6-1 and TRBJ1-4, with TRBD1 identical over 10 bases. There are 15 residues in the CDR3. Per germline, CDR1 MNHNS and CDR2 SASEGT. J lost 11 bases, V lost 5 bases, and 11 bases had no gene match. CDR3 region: CASSSRDRGIRKLFF. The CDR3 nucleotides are TGTGCCAGCAGTTCCCGGGACAGGGGCATTAGGAAACTGTTTTTT.

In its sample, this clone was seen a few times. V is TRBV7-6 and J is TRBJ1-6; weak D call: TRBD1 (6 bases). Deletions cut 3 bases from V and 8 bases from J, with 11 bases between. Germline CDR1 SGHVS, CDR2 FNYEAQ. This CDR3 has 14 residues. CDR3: CASSFQGRDSPLHF. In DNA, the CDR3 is TGTGCCAGCAGCTTTCAGGGGAGGGATTCACCCCTCCACTTT.

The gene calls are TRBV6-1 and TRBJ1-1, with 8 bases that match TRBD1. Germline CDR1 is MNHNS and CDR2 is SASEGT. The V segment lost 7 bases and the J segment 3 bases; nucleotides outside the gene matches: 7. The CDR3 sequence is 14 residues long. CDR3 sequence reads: CASTWQGADTEAFF. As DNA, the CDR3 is TGTGCCAGCACATGGCAGGGGGCAGACACTGAAGCTTTCTTT.

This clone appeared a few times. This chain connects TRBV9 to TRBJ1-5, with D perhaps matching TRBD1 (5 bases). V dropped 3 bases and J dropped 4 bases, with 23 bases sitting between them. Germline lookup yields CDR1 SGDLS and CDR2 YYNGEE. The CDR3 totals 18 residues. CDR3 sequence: CASSAKPRGGLGNQPQHF. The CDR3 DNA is TGTGCCAGCAGCGCTAAGCCCCGGGGGGGTTTGGGGAATCAGCCCCAGCATTTT.

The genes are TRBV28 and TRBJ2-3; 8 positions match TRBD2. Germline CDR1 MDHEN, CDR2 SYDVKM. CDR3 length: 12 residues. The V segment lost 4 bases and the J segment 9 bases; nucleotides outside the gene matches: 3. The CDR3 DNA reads TGTGCCAGCAGTTCCAAGCGGGAGACGCAGTATTTT. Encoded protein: CASSSKRETQYF.

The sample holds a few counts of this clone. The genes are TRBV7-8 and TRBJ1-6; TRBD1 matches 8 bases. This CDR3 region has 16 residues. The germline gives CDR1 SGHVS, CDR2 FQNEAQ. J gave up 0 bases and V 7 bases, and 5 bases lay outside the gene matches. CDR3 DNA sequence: TGTGCCAGCACCCCCACAGGGGGCTCCTATAATTCACCCCTCCACTTT. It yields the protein CASTPTGGSYNSPLHF.

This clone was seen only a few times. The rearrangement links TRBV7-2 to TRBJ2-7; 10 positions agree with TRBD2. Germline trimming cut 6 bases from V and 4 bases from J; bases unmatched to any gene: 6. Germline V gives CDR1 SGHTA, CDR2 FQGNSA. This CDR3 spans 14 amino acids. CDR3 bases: TGTGCCAGCAGTTTTCTAGCGGGGGATTACGAGCAGTACTTC. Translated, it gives CASSFLAGDYEQYF.

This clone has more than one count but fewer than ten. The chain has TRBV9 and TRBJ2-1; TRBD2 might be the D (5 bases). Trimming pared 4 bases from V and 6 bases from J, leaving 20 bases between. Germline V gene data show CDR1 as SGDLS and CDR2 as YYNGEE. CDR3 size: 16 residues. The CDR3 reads CASSPPRENPGNEQFF. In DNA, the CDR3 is TGTGCCAGCAGCCCCCCCCGGGAAAATCCGGGCAATGAGCAGTTCTTC.

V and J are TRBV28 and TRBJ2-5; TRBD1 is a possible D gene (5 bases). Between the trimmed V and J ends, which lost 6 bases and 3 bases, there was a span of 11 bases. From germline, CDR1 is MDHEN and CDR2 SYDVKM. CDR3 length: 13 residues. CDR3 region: CASRVTGEETQYF. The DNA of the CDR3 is TGTGCCAGCAGAGTCACAGGAGAAGAGACCCAGTACTTC.

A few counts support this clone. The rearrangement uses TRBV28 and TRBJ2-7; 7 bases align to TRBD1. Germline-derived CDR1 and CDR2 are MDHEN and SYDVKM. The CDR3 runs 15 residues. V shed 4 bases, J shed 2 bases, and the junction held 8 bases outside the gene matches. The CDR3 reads CASSWAQGPTYEQYF. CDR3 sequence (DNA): TGTGCCAGCAGTTGGGCACAGGGGCCCACCTACGAGCAGTACTTC.

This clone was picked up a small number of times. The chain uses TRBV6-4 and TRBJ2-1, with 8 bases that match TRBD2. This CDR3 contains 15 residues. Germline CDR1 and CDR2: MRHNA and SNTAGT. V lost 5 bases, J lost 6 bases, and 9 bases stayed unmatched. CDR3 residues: CASSKELAGSNEQFF. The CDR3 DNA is TGTGCCAGCAGTAAAGAGCTAGCGGGCAGCAATGAGCAGTTCTTC.

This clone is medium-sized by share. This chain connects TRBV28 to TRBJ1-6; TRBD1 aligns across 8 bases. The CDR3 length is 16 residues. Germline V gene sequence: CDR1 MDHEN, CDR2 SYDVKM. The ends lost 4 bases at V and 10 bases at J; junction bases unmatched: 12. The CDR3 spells CASSSRTGSWRSPLHF. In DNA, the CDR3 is TGTGCCAGCAGTTCCCGGACAGGGTCCTGGAGGTCACCCCTCCACTTT.

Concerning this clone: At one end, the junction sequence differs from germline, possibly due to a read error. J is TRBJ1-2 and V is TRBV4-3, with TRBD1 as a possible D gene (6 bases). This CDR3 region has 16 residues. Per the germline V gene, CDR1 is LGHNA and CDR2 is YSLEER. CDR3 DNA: TGCGCCAGCAGACAAGGGGGTGGAGGACGAAACTATGGCTACACCTTC. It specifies CASRQGGGGRNYGYTF.

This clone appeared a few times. The CDR3: CASSVGDRGHEQYF. CDR3 nucleotides: TGTGCCAGCAGCGTAGGGGACAGAGGCCACGAGCAGTACTTC. V usage is TRBV9 and J usage is TRBJ2-7, with TRBD1 matching over 7 bases. The trim removed 0 bases at V and 5 bases at J, leaving 5 bases unmatched. The CDR3 is 14 residues long. Germline CDR1 is SGDLS and CDR2 is YYNGEE.

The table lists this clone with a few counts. CDR3 sequence reads: CASSLGQSYGYTF. The DNA of the CDR3 is TGTGCCAGCAGCTTGGGACAGTCCTATGGCTACACCTTC. The chain has TRBV5-6 and TRBJ1-2; TRBD1 is a possible D gene (5 bases). Trimming shortened V by 0 bases and J by 4 bases, and 7 bases separated the two germline ends. CDR1 and CDR2 from the germline V gene are SGHDT and YYEEEE. This CDR3 has 13 residues.

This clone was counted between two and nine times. CDR3: CASSSTSGTEIYGYTF. CDR3 sequence (DNA): TGTGCCAGCAGCTCGACCTCCGGGACAGAGATCTATGGCTACACCTTC. The rearrangement joins TRBV7-2 to TRBJ1-2, with 7 bases lining up with TRBD1. CDR1 is SGHTA and CDR2 is FQGNSA in the germline V gene. The CDR3 covers 16 residues. The trim removed 4 bases at V and 4 bases at J, leaving 12 bases unmatched.

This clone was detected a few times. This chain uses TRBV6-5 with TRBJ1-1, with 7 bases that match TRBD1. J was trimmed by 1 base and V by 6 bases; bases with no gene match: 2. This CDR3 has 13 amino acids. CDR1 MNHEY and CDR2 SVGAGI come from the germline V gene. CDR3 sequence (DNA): TGTGCCAGCAGAGACAGGGCGAACACTGAAGCTTTCTTT. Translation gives CASRDRANTEAFF.

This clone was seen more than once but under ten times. Written as DNA, the CDR3 is TGTGCCAGCAGTCGACTAGCGGGAGAGTCCTACGAGCAGTACTTC. It codes for CASSRLAGESYEQYF. V and J are TRBV6-5 and TRBJ2-7; TRBD2 matches 12 bases. The CDR3 loop spans 15 amino acids. Germline lookup yields CDR1 MNHEY and CDR2 SVGAGI. The V gene end was trimmed by 5 bases and the J gene end by 1 base; junction bases not matched to a gene: 3.

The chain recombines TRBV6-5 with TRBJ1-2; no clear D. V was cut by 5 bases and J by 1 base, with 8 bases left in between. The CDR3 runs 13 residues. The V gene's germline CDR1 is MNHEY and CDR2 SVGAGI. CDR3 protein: CASSGTYNYGYTF. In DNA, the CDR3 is TGTGCCAGCAGTGGAACATATAACTATGGCTACACCTTC.

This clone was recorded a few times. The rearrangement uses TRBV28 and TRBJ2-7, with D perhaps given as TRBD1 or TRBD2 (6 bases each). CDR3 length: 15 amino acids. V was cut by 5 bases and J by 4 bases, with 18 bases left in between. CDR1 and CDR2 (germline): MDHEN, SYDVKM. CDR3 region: CASSPLGGRIYEQYF. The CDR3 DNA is TGTGCCAGCAGTCCCCTCGGGGGCCGGATTTACGAGCAGTACTTC. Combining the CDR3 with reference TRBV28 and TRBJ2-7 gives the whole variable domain DVKVTQSSRYLVKRTGEKVFLECVQDMDHENMFWYRQDPGLGLRLIYFSYDVKMKEKGDIPEGYSVSREKKERFSLILESASTNQTSMYLCASSPLGGRIYEQYFGPGTRLTVT.